The 10 T cell receptor beta chains reported below all come from one sample, sequenced in a study of vaccination and CD4 T cells after COVID-19. The Oncomine TCR Beta short-read assay sequenced DNA from cultured CD4+ T cells. TCRdb re-called the PCR reads with MiXCR, one entry per CDR3 protein. In the table there are about 6,400 distinct CDR3 sequences, around four fifths of which are singletons. Treatment meaning: roughly 10-day PBMC culture with coronavirus spike peptide pools or control peptides (ViraFEST assay). These receptors' targets are unknown. Sequencing was performed on CD4+ T cells from blood, cultured in vitro. Source of these receptors: a human donor who had recovered from COVID-19.

V and J are TRBV28 and TRBJ1-2; TRBD1 matches at 7 bases. V trimming: 10 bases; J trimming: 4 bases; junction bases outside the gene matches: 21. Germline-derived CDR1 and CDR2 are MDHEN and SYDVKM. This CDR3 region has 17 residues. The CDR3 loop is CAIPKLSSRQGLYGYTF. The CDR3 DNA sequence: TGTGCCATACCGAAGCTATCCTCCAGACAGGGACTCTATGGCTACACCTTC.

The V and J genes are TRBV20-1 and TRBJ1-5; D is undetermined. V lost 1 base to trimming and J lost 2 bases, with 15 bases between them. Germline lookup yields CDR1 DFQATT and CDR2 SNEGSKA (reference sequence). This CDR3 comprises 16 residues. The CDR3 spells CSARGTEFDRNQPQHF. The CDR3 nucleotides are TGCAGTGCTAGAGGGACCGAATTCGACCGCAATCAGCCCCAGCATTTT.

The J gene is TRBJ1-2, the V gene TRBV20-1; D is unclear. The CDR3 consists of 13 residues. V gave up 4 bases and J gave up 2 bases, with 11 bases separating them. From germline, CDR1 is DFQATT and CDR2 SNEGSKA (reference sequence). The CDR3 protein is CSATAGENYGYTF. In DNA, the CDR3 is TGCAGTGCTACAGCAGGAGAAAACTATGGCTACACCTTC.

J is TRBJ1-2 and V is TRBV7-2; 8 nucleotides align to TRBD1. The CDR3 spans 14 residues. J was trimmed by 6 bases and V by 3 bases; bases with no gene match: 6. The germline V gene encodes CDR1 SGHTA and CDR2 FQGNSA. The CDR3 nucleotides read TGTGCCAGCAGCTTGGCAGGGGGCGTGAATGGCTACACCTTC. Translation gives CASSLAGGVNGYTF.

The V call is TRBV6-1, the J call TRBJ1-5; no definite D call. Germline loops: CDR1 MNHNS, CDR2 SASEGT. V lost 6 bases, J lost 0 bases, and 6 bases lay in between. The CDR3 has 13 residues. CDR3 nucleotides: TGTGCCAGCAGAGAAAATAGCAATCAGCCCCAGCATTTT. Its translation: CASRENSNQPQHF.

The chain employs TRBV5-5 and TRBJ2-1, with D unclear. The end of the DNA is better explained by TRBJ2-7, so the J call may be wrong. Germline CDR1 SGHKS, CDR2 YYEKEE (reference sequence). The CDR3 runs 12 residues. CDR3 DNA: TGTGCCAGCAGCCCCGACGGATACGAGCAGTACTTC. Amino acids: CASSPDGYEQYF.

The chain employs TRBV14 and TRBJ2-3; maybe TRBD2 (6 bases). Germline loops: CDR1 SGHDN, CDR2 FVKESK. The V end was cut by 1 base, the J end by 2 bases, with 10 bases between. The CDR3 covers 15 residues. The CDR3 here is CASSQVSGVTDTQYF. In DNA, the CDR3 is TGTGCCAGCAGCCAAGTTTCGGGGGTCACAGATACGCAGTATTTT.

This clonotype has just one count. The rearrangement joins TRBV20-1 to TRBJ1-5, with D possibly matching TRBD1 (5 bases). CDR1 is DFQATT, CDR2 SNEGSKA, per germline (reference sequence). CDR3 size: 17 residues. Trimming stripped 0 bases from V and 7 bases from J, with 22 bases between. The DNA of the CDR3 is TGCAGTGCTAGAGATCTTGGGGCGCGTGGGGGTGGGCAGCCCCAGCATTTT. Its translation: CSARDLGARGGGQPQHF.

CDR3 amino acids: CASTGRLAQYF. The CDR3, as DNA: TGTGCCAGCACCGGGCGTCTGGCCCAGTACTTC. The gene calls are TRBV25-1 and TRBJ2-5; no definite D call. Germline-derived CDR1 and CDR2 are MGHDK and SYGVNS. V was shortened by 7 bases and J by 9 bases, with 12 bases between the two germline ends. The CDR3 spans 11 residues.

The rearrangement links TRBV11-2 to TRBJ2-2; maybe TRBD1 (6 bases). Trimming shortened V by 6 bases and J by 5 bases, and 13 bases separated the two germline ends. Per germline, CDR1 SGHAT and CDR2 FQNNGV. The CDR3 spans 14 residues. CDR3: CASRPNQGTGELFF. The CDR3 DNA reads as TGTGCCAGCAGACCAAATCAGGGGACCGGGGAGCTGTTTTTT. The whole variable domain, remainder taken from reference TRBV11-2 and TRBJ2-2, is EAGVAQSPRYKIIEKRQSVAFWCNPISGHATLYWYQQILGQGPKLLIQFQNNGVVDDSQLPKDRFSAERLKGVDSTLKIQPAKLEDSAVYLCASRPNQGTGELFFGEGSRLTVL.